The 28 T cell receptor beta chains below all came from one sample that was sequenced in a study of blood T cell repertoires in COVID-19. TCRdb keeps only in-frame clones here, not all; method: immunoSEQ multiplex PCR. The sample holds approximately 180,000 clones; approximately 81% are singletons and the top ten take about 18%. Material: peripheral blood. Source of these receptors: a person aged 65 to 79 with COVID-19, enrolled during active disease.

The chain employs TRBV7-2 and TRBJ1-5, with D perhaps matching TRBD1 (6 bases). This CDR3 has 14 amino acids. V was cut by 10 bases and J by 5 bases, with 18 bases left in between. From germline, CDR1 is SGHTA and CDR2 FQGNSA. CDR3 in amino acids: CATRSDSSYQPQHF. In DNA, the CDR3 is TGTGCCACACGCTCGGACAGCTCCTATCAGCCCCAGCATTTT. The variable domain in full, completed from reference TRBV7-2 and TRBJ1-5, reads GAGVSQSPSNKVTEKGKDVELRCDPISGHTALYWYRQSLGQGLEFLIYFQGNSAPDKSGLPSDRFSAERTGGSVSTLTIQRTQQEDSAVYLCATRSDSSYQPQHFGDGTRLSIL.

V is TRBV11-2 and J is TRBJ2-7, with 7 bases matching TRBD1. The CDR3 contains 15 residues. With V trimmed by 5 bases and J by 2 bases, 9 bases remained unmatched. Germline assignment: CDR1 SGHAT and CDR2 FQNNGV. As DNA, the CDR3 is TGTGCCAGCAGCGGAGACAGGGTTGGTACCTACGAGCAGTACTTC. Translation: CASSGDRVGTYEQYF.

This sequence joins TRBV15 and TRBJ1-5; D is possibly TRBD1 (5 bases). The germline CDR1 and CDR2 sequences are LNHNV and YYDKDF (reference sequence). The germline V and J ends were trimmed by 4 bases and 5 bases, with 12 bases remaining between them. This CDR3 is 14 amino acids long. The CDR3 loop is CATSTGGRDQPQHF. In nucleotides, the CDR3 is TGTGCCACCAGCACGGGGGGACGGGATCAGCCCCAGCATTTT.

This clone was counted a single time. This CDR3 reads CASSHLKDRGGAEVEKLFF. In DNA, the CDR3 is TGTGCCAGCAGTCATCTTAAAGACAGGGGTGGTGCGGAGGTTGAAAAACTGTTTTTT. This rearrangement joins TRBV2 to TRBJ1-4; 8 nucleotides line up with TRBD1. Germline trimming cut 5 bases from V and 7 bases from J; bases unmatched to any gene: 21. The CDR3 runs to 19 residues. The germline gives CDR1 SNHLY, CDR2 FYNNEI.

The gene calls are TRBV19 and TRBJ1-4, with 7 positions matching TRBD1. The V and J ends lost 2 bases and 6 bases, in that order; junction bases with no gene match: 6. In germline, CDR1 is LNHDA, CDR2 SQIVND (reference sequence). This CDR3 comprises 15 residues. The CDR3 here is CASSIKGQTHEKLFF. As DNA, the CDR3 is TGTGCCAGTAGTATAAAGGGACAGACGCATGAAAAACTGTTTTTT.

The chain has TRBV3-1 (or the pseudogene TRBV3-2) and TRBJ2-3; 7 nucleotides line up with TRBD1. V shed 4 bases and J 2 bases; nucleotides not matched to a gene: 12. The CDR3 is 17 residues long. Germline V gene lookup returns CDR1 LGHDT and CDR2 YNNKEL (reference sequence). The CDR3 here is CASSRLYGQETTDTQYF. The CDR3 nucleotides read TGTGCCAGCAGCCGCCTGTACGGACAGGAGACCACAGATACGCAGTATTTT.

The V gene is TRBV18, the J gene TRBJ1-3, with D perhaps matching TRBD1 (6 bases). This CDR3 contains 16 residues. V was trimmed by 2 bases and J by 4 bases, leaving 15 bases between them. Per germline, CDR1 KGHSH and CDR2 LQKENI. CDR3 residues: CASSPNWGLEGNTIYF. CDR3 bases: TGTGCCAGCTCACCAAACTGGGGGCTAGAAGGAAACACCATATATTTT.

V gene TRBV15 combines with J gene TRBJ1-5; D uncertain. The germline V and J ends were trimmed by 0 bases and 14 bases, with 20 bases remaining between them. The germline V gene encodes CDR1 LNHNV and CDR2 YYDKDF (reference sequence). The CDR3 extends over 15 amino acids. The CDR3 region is CATSRDRNIGVSEHF. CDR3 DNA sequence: TGTGCCACCAGCAGAGATCGGAATATCGGAGTTTCCGAGCATTTT.

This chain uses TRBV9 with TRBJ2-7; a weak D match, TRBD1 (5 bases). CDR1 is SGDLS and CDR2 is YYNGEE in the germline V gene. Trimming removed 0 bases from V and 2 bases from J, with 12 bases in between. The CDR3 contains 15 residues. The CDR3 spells CASSVAPGITYEQYF. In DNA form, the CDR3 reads TGTGCCAGCAGCGTAGCTCCAGGGATAACCTACGAGCAGTACTTC.

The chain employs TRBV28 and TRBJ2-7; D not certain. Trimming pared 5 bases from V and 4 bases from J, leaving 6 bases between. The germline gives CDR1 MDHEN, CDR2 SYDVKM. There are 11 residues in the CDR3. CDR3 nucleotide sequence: TGTGCCAGCAGTACCTATTACGAGCAGTACTTC. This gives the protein CASSTYYEQYF.

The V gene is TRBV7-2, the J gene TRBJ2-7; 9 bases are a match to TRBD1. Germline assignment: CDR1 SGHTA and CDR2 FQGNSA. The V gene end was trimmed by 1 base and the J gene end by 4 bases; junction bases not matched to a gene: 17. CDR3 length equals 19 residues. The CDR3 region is CASSLGDRDHISPLYEQYF. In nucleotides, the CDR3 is TGTGCCAGCAGCTTAGGGGACAGGGACCATATTTCCCCCCTATACGAGCAGTACTTC.

The chain's CDR3 is CASSFPGGPQHF. The CDR3 DNA follows: TGTGCCAGCAGCTTCCCCGGAGGGCCCCAGCATTTT. The rearrangement uses TRBV7-6 and TRBJ1-5; no clear D gene. The CDR3 has 12 amino acids. V shed 3 bases and J shed 9 bases, with 9 bases lying between them. The germline V gene encodes CDR1 SGHVS and CDR2 FNYEAQ.

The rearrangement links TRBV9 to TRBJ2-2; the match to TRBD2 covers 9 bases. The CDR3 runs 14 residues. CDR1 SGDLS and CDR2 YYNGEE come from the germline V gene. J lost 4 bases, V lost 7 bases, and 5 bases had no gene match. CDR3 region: CASSSGGTTGELFF. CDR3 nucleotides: TGTGCCAGCTCCAGCGGGGGGACCACCGGGGAGCTGTTTTTT.

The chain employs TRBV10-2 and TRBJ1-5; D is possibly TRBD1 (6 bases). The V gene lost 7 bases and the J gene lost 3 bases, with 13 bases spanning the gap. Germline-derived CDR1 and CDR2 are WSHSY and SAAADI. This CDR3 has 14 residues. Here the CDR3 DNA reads TGCGCCAGCAAGGACAGTGGAAACAATCAGCCCCAGCATTTT. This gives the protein CASKDSGNNQPQHF.

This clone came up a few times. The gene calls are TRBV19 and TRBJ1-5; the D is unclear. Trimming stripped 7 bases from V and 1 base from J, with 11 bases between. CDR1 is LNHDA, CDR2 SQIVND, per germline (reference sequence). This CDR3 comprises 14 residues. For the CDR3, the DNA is TGTGCCAGTAAGCCCGGGTCGAGCAATCAGCCCCAGCATTTT. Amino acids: CASKPGSSNQPQHF. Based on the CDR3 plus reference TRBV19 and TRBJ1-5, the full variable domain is DGGITQSPKYLFRKEGQNVTLSCEQNLNHDAMYWYRQDPGQGLRLIYYSQIVNDFQKGDIAEGYSVSREKKESFPLTVTSAQKNPTAFYLCASKPGSSNQPQHFGDGTRLSIL.

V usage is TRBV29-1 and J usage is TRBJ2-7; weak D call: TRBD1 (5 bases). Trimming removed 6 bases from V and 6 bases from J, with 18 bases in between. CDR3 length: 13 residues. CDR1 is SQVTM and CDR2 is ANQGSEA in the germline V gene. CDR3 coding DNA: TGCAGCGTCCCCTCCCCGAGCAGGGCCGAGCAGTACTTC. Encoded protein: CSVPSPSRAEQYF.

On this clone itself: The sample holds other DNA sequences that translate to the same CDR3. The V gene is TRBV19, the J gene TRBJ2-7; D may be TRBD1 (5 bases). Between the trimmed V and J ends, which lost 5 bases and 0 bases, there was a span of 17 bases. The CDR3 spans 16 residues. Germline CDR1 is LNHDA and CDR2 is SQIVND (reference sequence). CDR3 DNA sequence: TGTGCCAGTAGTCCGACAGCAAGTTTATACTCCTACGAGCAGTACTTC. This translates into CASSPTASLYSYEQYF.

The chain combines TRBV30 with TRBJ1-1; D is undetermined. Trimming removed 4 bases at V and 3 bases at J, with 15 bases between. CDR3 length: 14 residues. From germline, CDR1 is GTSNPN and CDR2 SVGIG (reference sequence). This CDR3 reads CAWTYGRVDTEAFF. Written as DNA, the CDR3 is TGTGCCTGGACCTATGGCCGGGTTGACACTGAAGCTTTCTTT.

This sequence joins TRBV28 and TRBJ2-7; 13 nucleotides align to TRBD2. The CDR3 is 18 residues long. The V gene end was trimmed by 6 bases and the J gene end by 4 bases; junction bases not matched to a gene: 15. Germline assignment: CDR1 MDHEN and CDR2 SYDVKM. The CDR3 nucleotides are TGTGCCAGCAGCCCAAGACCCAGTACTAGCGGGAGGGTATACGAGCAGTACTTC. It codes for CASSPRPSTSGRVYEQYF.

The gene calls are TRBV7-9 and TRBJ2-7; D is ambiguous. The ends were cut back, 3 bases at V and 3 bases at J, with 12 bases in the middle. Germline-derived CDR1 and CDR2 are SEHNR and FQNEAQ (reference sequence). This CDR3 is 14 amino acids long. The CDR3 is CASSLTAANYEQYF. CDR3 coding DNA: TGTGCCAGCAGCTTGACGGCAGCGAACTACGAGCAGTACTTC.

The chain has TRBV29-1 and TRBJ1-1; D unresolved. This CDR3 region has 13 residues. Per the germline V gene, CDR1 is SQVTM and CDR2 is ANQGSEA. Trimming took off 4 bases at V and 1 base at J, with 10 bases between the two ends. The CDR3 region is CSVAQISNTEAFF. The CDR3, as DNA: TGCAGCGTTGCACAGATTTCGAACACTGAAGCTTTCTTT.

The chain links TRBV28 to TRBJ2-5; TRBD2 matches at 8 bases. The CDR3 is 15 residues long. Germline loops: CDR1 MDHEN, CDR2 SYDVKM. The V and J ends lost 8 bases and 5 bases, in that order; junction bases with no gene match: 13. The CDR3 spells CASRRGAGGYETQYF. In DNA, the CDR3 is TGTGCCAGCCGTCGAGGGGCGGGGGGTTACGAGACCCAGTACTTC.

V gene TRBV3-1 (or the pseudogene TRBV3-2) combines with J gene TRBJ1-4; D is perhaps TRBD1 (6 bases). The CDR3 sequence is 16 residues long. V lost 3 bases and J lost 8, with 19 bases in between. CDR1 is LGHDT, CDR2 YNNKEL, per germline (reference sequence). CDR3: CASSHRGGKGYEKLFF. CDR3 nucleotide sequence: TGTGCCAGCAGCCACCGAGGGGGAAAGGGTTACGAAAAACTGTTTTTT.

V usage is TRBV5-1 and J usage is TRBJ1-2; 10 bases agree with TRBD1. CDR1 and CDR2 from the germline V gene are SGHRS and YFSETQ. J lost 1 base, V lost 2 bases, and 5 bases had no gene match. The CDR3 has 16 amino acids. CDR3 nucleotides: TGCGCCAGCAGCTTCGGGACAGGGGTGATTAACTATGGCTACACCTTC. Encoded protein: CASSFGTGVINYGYTF.

CDR3 amino acids: CASNEQGFSYGYTF. The CDR3 DNA follows: TGTGCCAGCAACGAACAGGGCTTCTCCTATGGCTACACCTTC. V is TRBV6-5 and J is TRBJ1-2; the D gene is possibly TRBD1 (6 bases). The CDR3 spans 14 residues. In germline, CDR1 is MNHEY, CDR2 SVGAGI. The V end was cut by 7 bases, the J end by 4 bases, with 16 bases between.

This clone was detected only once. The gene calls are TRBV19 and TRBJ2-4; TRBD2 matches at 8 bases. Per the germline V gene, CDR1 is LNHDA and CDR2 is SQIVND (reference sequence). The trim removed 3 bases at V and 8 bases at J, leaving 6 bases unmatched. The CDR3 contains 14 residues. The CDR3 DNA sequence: TGTGCCAGTAGTATGGGGACTAGTAGCGACATTCAGTACTTC. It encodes CASSMGTSSDIQYF.

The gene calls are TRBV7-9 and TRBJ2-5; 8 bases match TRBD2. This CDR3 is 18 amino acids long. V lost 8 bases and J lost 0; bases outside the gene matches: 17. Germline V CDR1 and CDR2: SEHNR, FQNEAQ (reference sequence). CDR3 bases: TGTGCCAGCGGCCCCTGGACTAGCCGCCAGTTGTACCAAGAGACCCAGTACTTC. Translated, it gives CASGPWTSRQLYQETQYF.

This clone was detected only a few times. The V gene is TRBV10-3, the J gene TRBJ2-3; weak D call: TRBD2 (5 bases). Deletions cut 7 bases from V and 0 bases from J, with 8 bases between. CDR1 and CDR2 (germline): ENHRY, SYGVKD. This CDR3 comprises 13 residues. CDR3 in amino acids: CAIMSGSTDTQYF. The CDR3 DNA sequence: TGTGCCATCATGAGCGGAAGCACAGATACGCAGTATTTT.